This record covers a single T cell receptor (beta chain). This record belongs to a study of cytomegalovirus exposure and HLA in healthy donors. Only in-frame clones appear in the TCRdb table, and some are missing; sequencing was by immunoSEQ multiplex PCR. The table shows over 110,000 clones, with about 88% occurring only once. Deletions cut 0 bases from V and 0 bases from J, with 11 bases between. The CDR3 has 16 amino acids. Germline V gene data show CDR1 as LNHNV and CDR2 as YYDKDF (reference sequence). This receptor was identified in a man in his late teens or twenties in good health and CMV-seropositive. J is TRBJ1-1 and V is TRBV15; D not certain. Input material: PBMCs. CDR3 in amino acids: CATSRDSVQMNTEAFF. The CDR3 DNA reads TGTGCCACCAGCAGAGATTCTGTACAAATGAACACTGAAGCTTTCTTT.